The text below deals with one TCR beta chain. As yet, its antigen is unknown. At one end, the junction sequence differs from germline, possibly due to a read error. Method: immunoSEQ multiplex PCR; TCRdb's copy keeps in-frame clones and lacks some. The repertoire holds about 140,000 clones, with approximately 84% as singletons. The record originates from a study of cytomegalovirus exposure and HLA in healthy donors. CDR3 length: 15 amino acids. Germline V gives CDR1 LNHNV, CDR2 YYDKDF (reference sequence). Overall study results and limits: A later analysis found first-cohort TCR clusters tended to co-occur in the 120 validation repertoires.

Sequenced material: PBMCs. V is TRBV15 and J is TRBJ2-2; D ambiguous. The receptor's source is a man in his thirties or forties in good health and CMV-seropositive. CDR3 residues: CTTSRDNRNTGELFF. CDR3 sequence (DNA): TGTACCACCAGCAGAGATAACAGAAACACCGGGGAGCTGTTTTTT. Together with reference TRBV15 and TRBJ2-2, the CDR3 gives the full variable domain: DAMVIQNPRYQVTQFGKPVTLSCSQTLNHNVMYWYQQKSSQAPKLLFHYYDKDFNNEADTPDNFQSRRPNTSFCFLDIRSPGLGDTAMYLCTTSRDNRNTGELFFGEGSRLTVL.